This T cell receptor (beta chain) comes out of a study of blood T cell repertoires in COVID-19 (dated by TCRdb to the early 2020s). Regarding the study in general: Collaborator samples came from the United States, Italy and Spain and covered acute and convalescent phases of COVID-19. Sample metadata almost always included a de-identified subject ID, COVID-19 status, age in years and sex. The dataset comprised deeply sampled blood TCRbeta repertoires from subjects exposed to, actively infected with, or recovered from COVID-19. The samples were drawn from two sources: the first 160 participants of the ongoing ImmuneRACE study, and 950 to 1,500 subjects contributed by 6 global collaborators. The repertoires were released in a freely available public database intended as a resource for research on the immune response to SARS-CoV-2. The prospective study material was composed of cDNA or gDNA derived from T cells, B-cell-depleted T cells, or PBMCs. HLA class I and class II types, where available, came from metadata supplied by the sample provider rather than from assay-based typing.

Another Seattle source contributed samples from volunteer blood donors who had recovered from COVID-19. Each collaborating institution followed its own protocols to collect whole blood in K2EDTA tubes. For TCRbeta analysis, collaborators shipped samples in one of three forms: frozen whole blood, isolated PBMCs, or DNA extracted from either of those sample types. The CDR3 numbers 17 residues from cysteine through phenylalanine. The retained sequence is limited to the CDR3, 51 bases, with the frame set at the first base. V lost 3 bases and J lost 12 bases; the stretch between them is 27 bases long. From a lookup of the germline V gene, CDR1 and CDR2 are SGHTA and FQGNSA. TCRbeta CDR3 regions were amplified from genomic DNA using the immunoSEQ Assay, a bias-controlled multiplex PCR. Per the source publication's procedure: The number of nucleated cells in each sample was estimated from the amplification of reference gene primers within the assay. Sequence reads were collapsed and filtered to measure the absolute abundance of every unique TCRbeta CDR3 rearrangement. For each sample, productive Simpson clonality was calculated as the square root of Simpson's diversity index across productive rearrangements. What TCRdb holds here is the immuneACCESS table cut down to in-frame rearrangements. Part of the clones is not present; checked against another copy, under half of the missing clones reflect an unresolved V gene, and the others are unexplained. For V, J and clone size, that table is used; D and trimming come from the DNA. The sample data list a few hundred thousand clones, and approximately 86% of these were observed just once. Of the sample, approximately 9.8% is held by the ten largest clones.

The research as a whole found: How much clinical and demographic metadata was included differed by source and by participant, and the metadata was provided uncurated.

As to this clone: This receptor's antigen is unknown. Base qualities are not at hand, and no much larger clone is one base apart.

What was sequenced was peripheral blood. The rearrangement joined TRBV7-2 to TRBJ2-1; the D segment could be TRBD2, given 7 matching bases. The source of this sequence is a man aged 35-49 years who had recovered from COVID-19. At the DNA level, the sequence is TGTGCCAGCAGCTTGAGGGGGGGAGCACTAGTGGATTCTAGGCAGTTCTTC. Protein translation: CASSLRGGALVDSRQFF. With the rest looked up from the reference TRBV7-2 and TRBJ2-1 genes rather than sequenced, the full variable domain is GAGVSQSPSNKVTEKGKDVELRCDPISGHTALYWYRQSLGQGLEFLIYFQGNSAPDKSGLPSDRFSAERTGGSVSTLTIQRTQQEDSAVYLCASSLRGGALVDSRQFFGPGTRLTVL.